Below, 28 T cell receptor beta chains from the same sample are listed, as sequenced in a study of radiotherapy plus CTLA-4 blockade in lung cancer. The protocol was immunoSEQ multiplex PCR, while the TCRdb copy is restricted to in-frame clones and leaves out a portion. The sample includes 110,000 or so clones, 65% to 85% seen only once; the top ten take 5% to 5.5%. Sequencing used peripheral blood, obtained from a patient treated with radiotherapy plus ipilimumab. The source is a human donor with non-small cell lung cancer who had a partial response to radiotherapy plus ipilimumab.

The chain couples TRBV6-5 to TRBJ2-7; 10 nucleotides match TRBD2. The J segment lost 4 bases and the V segment lost 6 bases, leaving 6 bases of the junction unmatched. The CDR3 length is 14 residues. Germline lookup yields CDR1 MNHEY and CDR2 SVGAGI. The CDR3 loop reads CASSLAGGVYEQYF. CDR3 sequence (DNA): TGTGCCAGCAGCTTAGCGGGAGGCGTGTACGAGCAGTACTTC.

This chain uses TRBV11-1 with TRBJ2-5, with a possible D match to TRBD2 (6 bases). CDR1 is SGHAT, CDR2 FQDESV, per germline (reference sequence). CDR3 length: 13 amino acids. V was shortened by 3 bases and J by 5 bases, with 10 bases between the two germline ends. The CDR3 DNA sequence: TGTGCCAGCAGCTTTGGAGGGCTGGAGACCCAGTACTTC. This gives the protein CASSFGGLETQYF.

V and J are TRBV5-6 and TRBJ2-7, with D perhaps matching TRBD2 (6 bases). Trimming pared 3 bases from V and 7 bases from J, leaving 14 bases between. The CDR3 length is 13 residues. From germline, CDR1 is SGHDT and CDR2 YYEEEE. CDR3 loop: CASSSARAGEQYV. For the CDR3, the DNA is TGTGCCAGCAGCTCAGCCAGGGCGGGGGAGCAGTACGTC.

This chain links TRBV5-4 with TRBJ2-1; TRBD2 matches at 8 bases. CDR3 length equals 17 residues. V dropped 4 bases and J dropped 7; count of bases not matched to a gene: 16. Looked up from germline, CDR1 is SGHNT and CDR2 is YYREEE (reference sequence). The CDR3, as DNA: TGTGCCAGCAGCCAAGATGGAGTAACGGGAGGGGTAAATGAGCAGTTCTTC. Its protein is CASSQDGVTGGVNEQFF.

Comment on this clone: One junction end disagrees with the germline gene, perhaps due to a read error. V usage is TRBV6-5 and J usage is TRBJ2-1; 10 bases are a match to TRBD2. Germline CDR1 is MNHEY and CDR2 is SVGAGI. The CDR3 totals 11 residues. CDR3 bases: TGTGCCAGCCGTTACGGACTAGCGGTTTTCTTC. It is translated as CASRYGLAVFF.

The rearrangement links TRBV6-1 to TRBJ1-4; D unclear. Germline CDR1 is MNHNS and CDR2 is SASEGT. This CDR3 has 13 residues. V lost 7 bases and J lost 4, with 10 bases in between. CDR3 protein: CASTRTFNEKLFF. CDR3 DNA sequence: TGTGCCAGCACTAGAACCTTTAATGAAAAACTGTTTTTT.

This clone has more than one count but fewer than ten. V and J are TRBV7-3 and TRBJ2-2; 7 bases agree with TRBD1. The CDR3 length is 15 residues. CDR1 SGHTA and CDR2 FQGTGA come from the germline V gene. V gave up 3 bases and J gave up 7 bases; unmatched junction bases: 8. CDR3: CASSLETGMIGELFF. The CDR3 nucleotides read TGTGCCAGCAGCTTGGAGACAGGGATGATCGGGGAGCTGTTTTTT.

This clone was observed a single time. The V call is TRBV5-1, the J call TRBJ2-1; 11 bases agree with TRBD2. Germline CDR1 reads SGHRS; CDR2 reads YFSETQ. V was pared by 4 bases and J by 7 bases, with 7 bases of the junction left unmatched. The CDR3 loop spans 15 amino acids. The CDR3 sequence is CASSPLAGEWNEQFF. For the CDR3, the DNA is TGCGCCAGCAGCCCACTAGCGGGAGAGTGGAATGAGCAGTTCTTC.

V usage is TRBV28 and J usage is TRBJ2-5, with 7 nucleotides matching TRBD2. The ends lost 5 bases at V and 5 bases at J; junction bases unmatched: 8. CDR1 is MDHEN and CDR2 is SYDVKM in the germline V gene. CDR3 size: 14 residues. CDR3 loop: CASSPRGVGETQYF. As DNA, the CDR3 is TGTGCCAGCAGTCCCCGGGGGGTAGGGGAGACCCAGTACTTC.

The gene calls are TRBV7-2 and TRBJ1-3, with a tentative D call TRBD1 (6 bases). The germline gives CDR1 SGHTA, CDR2 FQGNSA. The germline V and J ends were trimmed by 3 bases and 0 bases, with 15 bases remaining between them. The CDR3 runs to 17 residues. The CDR3 DNA sequence: TGTGCCAGCAGCTTTGCCCCGACAGGAGGCTCTGGAAACACCATATATTTT. Translated: CASSFAPTGGSGNTIYF.

This clone was counted only a few times. CDR3 loop: CASRTMTEAFF. DNA of the CDR3: TGTGCCAGCAGGACAATGACCGAAGCTTTCTTT. The chain employs TRBV28 and TRBJ1-1; no definite D call. Trimming took off 6 bases at V and 8 bases at J, with 10 bases between the two ends. The CDR3 contains 11 residues. Germline values: CDR1 MDHEN, CDR2 SYDVKM.

This sequence joins TRBV7-9 and TRBJ1-2, with 9 bases lining up with TRBD1. Germline-derived CDR1 and CDR2 are SEHNR and FQNEAQ (reference sequence). Losses at the gene ends were 1 base for V and 6 bases for J; bases not matched to a gene: 0. The CDR3 length is 13 residues. CDR3 DNA sequence: TGTGCCAGCAGCTTAGGACAGGGGGATGGCTACACCTTC. This codes for CASSLGQGDGYTF. Combining the CDR3 with reference TRBV7-9 and TRBJ1-2 gives the whole variable domain DTGVSQNPRHKITKRGQNVTFRCDPISEHNRLYWYRQTLGQGPEFLTYFQNEAQLEKSRLLSDRFSAERPKGSFSTLEIQRTEQGDSAMYLCASSLGQGDGYTFGSGTRLTVV.

This clone was observed once. The chain links TRBV29-1 to TRBJ2-3; the D gene is possibly TRBD1 (6 bases). The CDR3 spans 18 residues. Germline V CDR1 and CDR2: SQVTM, ANQGSEA. With 0 bases removed from V and 2 bases from J, the gap between germline ends came to 21 bases. The DNA of the CDR3 is TGCAGCGTTGAAGATGGATTTTCAGGGGACGGTACCACAGATACGCAGTATTTT. This encodes CSVEDGFSGDGTTDTQYF.

This clone was seen a handful of times. The genes are TRBV4-2 and TRBJ1-1; 7 nucleotides align to TRBD1. The germline V gene has CDR1 LGHNA and CDR2 YNFKEQ. The V and J ends lost 4 bases and 4 bases, in that order; junction bases with no gene match: 6. The CDR3 runs to 14 residues. The CDR3 is CASSPMPGGTEAFF. CDR3 nucleotide sequence: TGTGCCAGCAGCCCTATGCCAGGGGGCACTGAAGCTTTCTTT.

The chain employs TRBV6-1 and TRBJ1-5; D gene unclear. With 0 bases removed from V and 6 bases from J, the gap between germline ends came to 9 bases. The CDR3 is made up of 14 amino acids. Germline CDR1 and CDR2: MNHNS and SASEGT. In DNA, the CDR3 is TGTGCCAGCAGTGAAGCGATGGCCAGTCAGCCCCAGCATTTT. Protein: CASSEAMASQPQHF.

The rearrangement uses TRBV2 and TRBJ1-2, with D possibly being TRBD1 (5 bases). The CDR3 is made up of 13 amino acids. The V gene lost 6 bases and the J gene lost 6 bases, with 14 bases spanning the gap. CDR1 and CDR2 (germline): SNHLY, FYNNEI. The CDR3 DNA sequence: TGTGCCAGCAGAGAAAGGGGCAGGGATGGCTACACCTTC. Translating gives CASRERGRDGYTF. The variable domain in full, completed from reference TRBV2 and TRBJ1-2, reads EPEVTQTPSHQVTQMGQEVILRCVPISNHLYFYWYRQILGQKVEFLVSFYNNEISEKSEIFDDQFSVERPDGSNFTLKIRSTKLEDSAMYFCASRERGRDGYTFGSGTRLTVV.

The chain carries TRBV6-5 and TRBJ2-2; no clear D gene. Looked up from germline, CDR1 is MNHEY and CDR2 is SVGAGI. This CDR3 has 14 residues. V was pared by 6 bases and J by 0 bases, with 8 bases between. This CDR3 is CASSDFTNTGELFF. In DNA, the CDR3 is TGTGCCAGCAGCGACTTTACGAACACCGGGGAGCTGTTTTTT.

The gene calls are TRBV7-2 and TRBJ1-5; 9 bases are shared with TRBD1. V dropped 3 bases and J dropped 5; count of bases not matched to a gene: 2. The CDR3 has 14 amino acids. The germline gives CDR1 SGHTA, CDR2 FQGNSA. CDR3 amino acids: CASSLDRGYQPQHF. CDR3 coding DNA: TGTGCCAGCAGCTTGGACAGGGGATATCAGCCCCAGCATTTT.

V and J are TRBV28 and TRBJ2-2; TRBD1 matches at 7 bases. V was pared by 6 bases and J by 4 bases, with 5 bases of the junction left unmatched. The CDR3 is made up of 14 amino acids. CDR1 is MDHEN, CDR2 SYDVKM, per germline. The DNA for the CDR3 is TGTGCCAGCAGCTTGACAGGGACCACCGGGGAGCTGTTTTTT. Residues: CASSLTGTTGELFF.

The chain uses TRBV29-1 and TRBJ2-1, with 12 positions matching TRBD2. This CDR3 has 16 amino acids. Per germline, CDR1 SQVTM and CDR2 ANQGSEA. V lost 3 bases and J lost 9; bases outside the gene matches: 12. CDR3 in DNA: TGCAGCGTTGAGGACCGGCTAGCGGGAGGGCCACGTGAGCAGTTCTTC. This codes for CSVEDRLAGGPREQFF.

This chain joins TRBV19 and TRBJ2-3, with 7 bases aligning to TRBD2. The CDR3 contains 16 residues. The ends lost 8 bases at V and 0 bases at J; junction bases unmatched: 11. Looked up from germline, CDR1 is LNHDA and CDR2 is SQIVND (reference sequence). CDR3 protein: CASRNSGRPSTDTQYF. In nucleotides, the CDR3 is TGTGCCAGTCGGAATAGCGGGCGACCTAGCACAGATACGCAGTATTTT. Using reference TRBV19 and TRBJ2-3 for the parts outside the CDR3, the full variable domain is DGGITQSPKYLFRKEGQNVTLSCEQNLNHDAMYWYRQDPGQGLRLIYYSQIVNDFQKGDIAEGYSVSREKKESFPLTVTSAQKNPTAFYLCASRNSGRPSTDTQYFGPGTRLTVL.

The gene calls are TRBV30 and TRBJ1-5; D uncertain. The CDR3 totals 14 residues. Germline V gene sequence: CDR1 GTSNPN, CDR2 SVGIG (reference sequence). Trimming left V 5 bases short and J 2 bases short, with 13 bases between. For the CDR3, the DNA is TGTGCCTGGGCGCTTGAAAGTGGCAATCAGCCCCAGCATTTT. This codes for CAWALESGNQPQHF.

This CDR3 is CASSFVPGYEQYV. DNA of the CDR3: TGTGCCAGCAGCTTCGTCCCCGGGTACGAGCAGTACGTC. The genes are TRBV7-8 and TRBJ2-7; D is unresolved. CDR1 and CDR2 from the germline V gene are SGHVS and FQNEAQ. CDR3 size: 13 residues. Trimming took 3 bases from V and 4 from J, leaving 10 bases between them.

V gene TRBV6-4 combines with J gene TRBJ1-2; maybe TRBD1 (5 bases). This CDR3 region has 13 residues. Trimming took off 2 bases at V and 4 bases at J, with 8 bases between the two ends. Per the germline V gene, CDR1 is MRHNA and CDR2 is SNTAGT. CDR3 nucleotide sequence: TGTGCCAGCAGTGACGGCGACAGCTATGGCTACACCTTC. Its protein is CASSDGDSYGYTF.

The rearrangement uses TRBV28 and TRBJ2-7; TRBD1 might be the D (6 bases). The germline V gene has CDR1 MDHEN and CDR2 SYDVKM. The CDR3 sequence is 18 residues long. Trimming shortened V by 6 bases and J by 1 base, and 25 bases separated the two germline ends. DNA for the CDR3: TGTGCCAGCAGCCTACCCTTGACAGGCAGGGGTTCTTCCTACGAGCAGTACGTC. Amino acid sequence: CASSLPLTGRGSSYEQYV.

The rearrangement links TRBV28 to TRBJ1-1, with 8 positions matching TRBD1. The CDR3 spans 13 residues. Unmatched junction bases numbered 6, after V lost 8 bases and J lost 4 bases. Germline V gene sequence: CDR1 MDHEN, CDR2 SYDVKM. The CDR3 region is CASSGQGITEAFF. DNA of the CDR3: TGTGCCAGCTCCGGACAGGGAATCACTGAAGCTTTCTTT.

The V call is TRBV6-1, the J call TRBJ2-1, with 7 bases aligning to TRBD2. Germline CDR1 is MNHNS and CDR2 is SASEGT. The CDR3 runs to 13 residues. J gave up 5 bases and V 6 bases, and 4 bases lay outside the gene matches. CDR3 protein: CASSRTRDNEQFF. As DNA, the CDR3 is TGTGCCAGCAGCCGGACTAGGGACAATGAGCAGTTCTTC.

The chain employs TRBV28 and TRBJ2-7, with TRBD1 as a possible D gene (5 bases). Trimming removed 4 bases from V and 7 bases from J, with 11 bases in between. Germline CDR1 MDHEN, CDR2 SYDVKM. The length of the CDR3 is 12 residues. The CDR3 loop reads CASSSDIREQYF. CDR3 in DNA: TGTGCCAGCAGTTCGGACATCAGAGAGCAGTACTTC. Supplemented by reference TRBV28 and TRBJ2-7, the full variable domain reads DVKVTQSSRYLVKRTGEKVFLECVQDMDHENMFWYRQDPGLGLRLIYFSYDVKMKEKGDIPEGYSVSREKKERFSLILESASTNQTSMYLCASSSDIREQYFGPGTRLTVT.